This entry describes one T cell receptor (beta chain). Its antigen is as yet unknown. Primers included in the PCR were 60 Vbeta and 13 Jbeta primers. The table came from immunoSEQ multiplex PCR; TCRdb's copy has only in-frame clones and leaves some out. The sample consists of 130,000 to 150,000 clones, 78% of them appearing once. V shed 8 bases and J 4 bases; nucleotides not matched to a gene: 9. Germline CDR1 and CDR2: SGHNT and YYREEE (reference sequence). CDR3 length: 14 amino acids. This sample was included in a study of cytomegalovirus exposure and HLA in healthy donors. Study conclusions and caveats: The study had only CMV serostatus as immune exposure information.

The TCR sequence derives from a male donor in good health and CMV-seronegative. The chain employs TRBV5-4 and TRBJ1-5; 7 bases agree with TRBD1. The source material was PBMCs. CDR3 sequence: CASSSGTANQPQHF. CDR3 bases: TGTGCCAGTTCTTCCGGGACAGCAAATCAGCCCCAGCATTTT.